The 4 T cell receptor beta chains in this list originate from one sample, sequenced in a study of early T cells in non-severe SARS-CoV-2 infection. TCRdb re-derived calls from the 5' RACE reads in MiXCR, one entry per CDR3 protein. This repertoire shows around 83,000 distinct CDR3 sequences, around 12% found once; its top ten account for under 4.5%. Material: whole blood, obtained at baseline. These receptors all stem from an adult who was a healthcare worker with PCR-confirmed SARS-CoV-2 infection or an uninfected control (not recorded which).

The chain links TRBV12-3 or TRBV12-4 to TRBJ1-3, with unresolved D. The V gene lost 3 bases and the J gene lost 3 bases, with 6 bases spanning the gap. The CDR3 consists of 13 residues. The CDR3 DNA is TGTGCCAGCAGTTTGTGGCTTGGAAACACCATATATTTT. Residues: CASSLWLGNTIYF.

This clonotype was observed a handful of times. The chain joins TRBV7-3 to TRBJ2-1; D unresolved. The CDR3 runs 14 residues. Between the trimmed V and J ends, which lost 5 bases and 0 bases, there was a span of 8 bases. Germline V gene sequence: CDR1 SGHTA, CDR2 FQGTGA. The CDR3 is CASSHKSSYNEQFF. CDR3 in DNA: TGTGCCAGCAGCCATAAGAGCTCCTACAATGAGCAGTTCTTC.

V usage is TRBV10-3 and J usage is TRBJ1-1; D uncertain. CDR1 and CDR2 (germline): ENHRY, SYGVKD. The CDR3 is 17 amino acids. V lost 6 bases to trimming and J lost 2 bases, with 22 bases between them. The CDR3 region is CAISPLTPTAQNTEAFF. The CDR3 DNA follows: TGTGCCATCAGCCCCTTAACTCCTACGGCGCAAAACACTGAAGCTTTCTTT.

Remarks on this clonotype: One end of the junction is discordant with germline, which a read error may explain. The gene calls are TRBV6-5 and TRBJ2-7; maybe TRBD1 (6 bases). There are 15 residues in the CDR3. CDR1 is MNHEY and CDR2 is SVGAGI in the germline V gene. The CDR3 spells CASSYSGTHSYEQYF. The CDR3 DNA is TGTGCCAGCAGCTACTCCGGGACACACTCCTACGAGCAGTACTTC.